The rows below give T cell receptor beta chains drawn from one sample of a study of STAT5B mutations in CD4+ large granular lymphocyte leukemia. Profiling relied on immunoSEQ multiplex PCR, and the TCRdb table lists in-frame clones only, not all of them. Of 15,000 to 20,000 clones in the sample, about four fifths were seen once. The sequencing input was CD4+ T cells from blood buffy coats. These receptors all come from a human donor in good health. CDR3s include the opening cysteine and the closing phenylalanine or tryptophan. The D gene is left open where the match is weak. Rows give clone size only sometimes, using once, few, many, or a class for an expanded clone.

15 | NA | NA | TRBJ1-1 | TRBV9 | TGTGCCAGCAGCGTAGACGGGGCCATGAACACTGAAGCTTTCTTT | CASSVDGAMNTEAFF
13 | NA | TRBD1 | TRBJ1-3 | TRBV30 | TGTGCCTGGGGACAGGTTGGTGGAAACACCATATATTTT | CAWGQVGGNTIYF
16 | NA | NA | TRBJ2-5 | TRBV14 | TGTGCCAGCAGCCAGCTTGGGACTGCGCTTAAGGAGACCCAGTACTTC | CASSQLGTALKETQYF
15 | few | NA | TRBJ1-1 | TRBV4-1 | TGCGCCAGCAGCCAAGAGATCAGGCCAAACACTGAAGCTTTCTTT | CASSQEIRPNTEAFF
12 | NA | NA | TRBJ1-4 | TRBV10-3 | TGTGCCATCAGCCGAAACGGAGAAAAACTGTTTTTT | CAISRNGEKLFF
13 | NA | NA | TRBJ1-2 | TRBV29-1 | TGCAGCGTTGAAACGGGAGCTAACTATGGCTACACCTTC | CSVETGANYGYTF
16 | NA | TRBD2 | TRBJ2-1 | TRBV7-8 | TGTGCCAGCAGACCAAGACTAGCGGGAATTTACAATGAGCAGTTCTTC | CASRPRLAGIYNEQFF
12 | NA | TRBD1 | TRBJ1-2 | TRBV6-6 | TGTGCCAGCCAGGGACAGAACTATGGCTACACCTTC | CASQGQNYGYTF
15 | NA | NA | TRBJ1-4 | TRBV5-6 | TGTGCCAGCAGCTTGGGGCAGGTTTCTAATGAAAAACTGTTTTTT | CASSLGQVSNEKLFF
17 | NA | TRBD2 | TRBJ2-7 | TRBV19 | TGTGCCAGTAGTATCCTGGGTCCGACTAGCGGCTCCTACGAGCAGTACTTC | CASSILGPTSGSYEQYF
13 | NA | NA | TRBJ1-2 | TRBV29-1 | TGCAGCGTTGGCCCCGGATCCGACTATGGCTACACCTTC | CSVGPGSDYGYTF
15 | NA | NA | TRBJ1-1 | TRBV5-4 | TGTGCCAGCAGCGGTGGAGGGGGGCAGGGCACTGAAGCTTTCTTT | CASSGGGGQGTEAFF
17 | NA | TRBD2 | TRBJ2-2 | TRBV7-6 | TGTGCCAGCAGCTTAAAGGCTCTAGCGGGAGTTTCCGGGGAGCTGTTTTTT | CASSLKALAGVSGELFF
15 | NA | NA | TRBJ2-5 | TRBV4-1 | TGCGCCAGCAGCCAAGATCGAGTAGGTCAAGAGACCCAGTACTTC | CASSQDRVGQETQYF
15 | NA | TRBD2 | TRBJ2-7 | TRBV4-1 | TGCGCCAGCAGCCAAGATGGGGCGGTGCGGGGGGAGCAGTACTTC | CASSQDGAVRGEQYF
13 | NA | NA | TRBJ1-2 | TRBV14 | TGTGCCAGCAGCCAGAGCAGGGTTTTTGGCTACACCTTC | CASSQSRVFGYTF
16 | NA | NA | TRBJ2-7 | TRBV11-2 | TGTGCCAGCAGCTTACTATCGCGGGACGGAGCCTACGAGCAGTACTTC | CASSLLSRDGAYEQYF
11 | NA | NA | TRBJ2-1 | TRBV2 | TGTGCCAGCTCCCTCTACAATGAGCAGTTCTTC | CASSLYNEQFF
17 | NA | NA | TRBJ2-3 | TRBV11-2 | TGTGCCAGCAGCCTAGTCGGGACAACGACGTTCACAGATACGCAGTATTTT | CASSLVGTTTFTDTQYF
11 | NA | TRBD1 | TRBJ2-7 | TRBV10-3 | TGTGCCATCAGGACAGGGGGCGAGCAGTACTTC | CAIRTGGEQYF
11 | NA | NA | TRBJ2-5 | TRBV30 | TGTGCCTGGAGTGTAACGGAGACCCAGTACTTC | CAWSVTETQYF
15 | NA | TRBD1 | TRBJ2-7 | TRBV5-6 | TGTGCCAGCAGCTTGGACCGGACAGGGGTCGACGAGCAGTACTTC | CASSLDRTGVDEQYF
13 | once | TRBD1 | TRBJ1-1 | TRBV30 | TGTGCCTGGAATGAACAGGGGGACACTGAAGCTTTCTTT | CAWNEQGDTEAFF
12 | once | NA | TRBJ2-7 | TRBV6-6 | TGTGCCAGCAGTTACCCCACCTACGAGCAGTACTTC | CASSYPTYEQYF
13 | once | NA | TRBJ1-3 | TRBV9 | TGTGCCAGCAGCGGCGCTTTGGGAAACACCATATATTTT | CASSGALGNTIYF
13 | NA | NA | TRBJ2-5 | TRBV11-1 | TGTGCCAGCAGCTTGGGGGAAAAAGAGACCCAGTACTTC | CASSLGEKETQYF
15 | NA | TRBD1 | TRBJ2-1 | TRBV9 | TGTGCCAGCAGCGTAGGACAGGGGGCGCAAAATGAGCAGTTCTTC | CASSVGQGAQNEQFF
14 | NA | NA | TRBJ2-1 | TRBV6-1 | TGTGCCAGCAGCCGGGACACCTTATACAATGAGCAGTTCTTC | CASSRDTLYNEQFF
14 | NA | NA | TRBJ1-1 | TRBV25-1 | TGTGCCAGCAGTGACGGGACAATGAACACTGAAGCTTTCTTT | CASSDGTMNTEAFF
16 | NA | NA | TRBJ2-3 | TRBV10-3 | TGTGCCATCAGTGAGGCCGTTATAGCGCGTACAGATACGCAGTATTTT | CAISEAVIARTDTQYF
13 | NA | NA | TRBJ1-2 | TRBV7-9 | TGTGCCAGCAGCTTAGAGCTCAAGGGGGATAACACCTTC | CASSLELKGDNTF
13 | NA | NA | TRBJ2-1 | TRBV29-1 | TGCAGCGTCCGGGCGGGGTCCTACAATGAGCAGTTCTTC | CSVRAGSYNEQFF
16 | NA | NA | TRBJ2-2 | TRBV18 | TGTGCCAGCTCACCACCCCCGCTGGGGAACACCGGGGAGCTGTTTTTT | CASSPPPLGNTGELFF
13 | NA | NA | TRBJ2-2 | TRBV9 | TGTGCCAGCAGCCCACCGAACACCGGGGAGCTGTTTTTT | CASSPPNTGELFF
14 | NA | TRBD1 | TRBJ1-5 | TRBV7-2 | TGTGCCAGCAGCCAAACAGGGGGAGGCCAGCCCCAGCATTTT | CASSQTGGGQPQHF
13 | NA | NA | TRBJ2-7 | TRBV5-8 | TGTGCCAGCAGCCGCAGCGGAACCTACGAGCAGTACTTC | CASSRSGTYEQYF